The source of this TCR beta chain is a study of blood T cell repertoires in COVID-19. Study overall: Donors in the United States, Italy and Spain gave samples during acute or convalescent COVID-19. PBMCs, B-cell-depleted T cells, or T cells provided the cDNA or gDNA that made up the material.

Per the study methods: Reference gene primers were amplified, and this amplification served to estimate nucleated cell counts. Here immunoSEQ multiplex PCR was the method, and the copy in TCRdb shows in-frame clones only, minus some. V and J calls plus clone size are reproduced from that table; the DNA served to infer D and trimming. The data contain hundreds of thousands of clones, around 89% of them singletons. There are 15 residues in the CDR3. Germline CDR1 is SGHRS and CDR2 is YFSETQ. Trimming at V came to 4 bases and at J to 4 bases, leaving 8 bases not matched to a gene. The clonotype comes from a woman aged 30 to 39 with COVID-19, enrolled during active disease. The chain recombines TRBV5-1 with TRBJ2-3; 8 positions agree with TRBD2. Source material: peripheral blood. For the CDR3, the DNA is TGCGCCAGCAGCGCGGGACTAGTGGTACCAGATACGCAGTATTTT. Its protein product is CASSAGLVVPDTQYF.